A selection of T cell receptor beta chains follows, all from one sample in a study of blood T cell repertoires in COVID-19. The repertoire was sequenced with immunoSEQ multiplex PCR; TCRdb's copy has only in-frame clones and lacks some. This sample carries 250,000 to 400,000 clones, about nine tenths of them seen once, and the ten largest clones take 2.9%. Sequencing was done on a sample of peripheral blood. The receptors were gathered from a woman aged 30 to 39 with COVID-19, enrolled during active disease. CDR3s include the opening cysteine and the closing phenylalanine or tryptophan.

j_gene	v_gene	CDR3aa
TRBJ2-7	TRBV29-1	CSVEGGTSGRAGHEQYF
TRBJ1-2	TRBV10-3	CAITKDRGVYGYTF
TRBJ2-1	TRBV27	CASSLGRDAPLGEQFF
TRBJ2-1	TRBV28	CASSLEGLSYNEQFF
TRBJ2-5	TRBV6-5	CASTRRQGETQYF
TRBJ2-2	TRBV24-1	CATSEAGRQGGTGELFF
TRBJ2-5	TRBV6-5	CASRRAGEETQYF
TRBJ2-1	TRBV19	CATHDLRTGPYNEQFF
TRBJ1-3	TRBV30	CAWMGETGGNTIYF
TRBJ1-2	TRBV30	CAWDAQNYGYTF
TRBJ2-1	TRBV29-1	CSAGQVLNNEQFF
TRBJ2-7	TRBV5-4	CASSLRSGEDEQYF
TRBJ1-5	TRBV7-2	CASSWGAGGQLNQPQHF
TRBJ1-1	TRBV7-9	CASSDGGLRYTEAFF
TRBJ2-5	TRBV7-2	CASSLDPGGQETQYF
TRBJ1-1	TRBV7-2	CASSFGGKDTEAFF
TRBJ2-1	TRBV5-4	CASSARGGTSGYNEQFF
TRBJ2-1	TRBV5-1	CASSLALANNEQFF
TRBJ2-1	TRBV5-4	CASSFRDRLLNEQFF
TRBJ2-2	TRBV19	CASSSVLAGTGELFF
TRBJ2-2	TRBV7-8	CASSLAGGRTGELFF
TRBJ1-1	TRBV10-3	CAISEWDKGTEAFF
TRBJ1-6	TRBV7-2	CASSPQQGNSPLHF
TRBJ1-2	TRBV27	CASSSRQATSYGYTF
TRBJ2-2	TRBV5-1	CASSLVGPDRGTGELFF
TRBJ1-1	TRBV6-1	CASFRGRNTEAFF
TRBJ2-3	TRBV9	CASSADVGLPTDTQYF
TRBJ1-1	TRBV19	CASSAQGRGTEAFF
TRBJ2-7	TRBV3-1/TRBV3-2	CASSQGRRGYEQYF
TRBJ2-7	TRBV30	CAWGVGGQSYEQYF
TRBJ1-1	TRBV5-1	CASSLDRNTEAFF
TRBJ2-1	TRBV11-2	CASSSFSGNKVGEQFF
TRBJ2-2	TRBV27	CASSPRGGTGTVIGELFF
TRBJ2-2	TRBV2	CASSERSGELFF
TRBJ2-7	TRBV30	CAWSVRDSRAYEQYF
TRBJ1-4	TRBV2	CASSAEGQGFEKLFF
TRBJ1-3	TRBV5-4	CASSSGTGPGNTIYF
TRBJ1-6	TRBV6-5	CASSRDRINSPLHF
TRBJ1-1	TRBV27	CASSLSDSRTEAFF
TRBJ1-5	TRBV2	CASSDGQGGQPQHF
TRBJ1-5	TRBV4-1	CASSLHPPTVQPQHF
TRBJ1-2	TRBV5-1	CASSFRQVLDGYTF
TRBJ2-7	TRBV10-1	CASSGSKSYEQYF
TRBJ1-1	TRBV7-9	CASSSGMNTEAFF
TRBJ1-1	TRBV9	CASSVANRGSDTEAFF
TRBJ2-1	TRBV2	CASMGLAGDPTSSYNEQFF
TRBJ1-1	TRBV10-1	CASSPRGANTEAFF
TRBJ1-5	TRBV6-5	CASSTGINNQPQHF
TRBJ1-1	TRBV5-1	CASSLAILNTEAFF
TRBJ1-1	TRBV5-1	CASSTRVNTEAFF
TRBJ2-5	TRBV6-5	CASSFQLAGVETQYF
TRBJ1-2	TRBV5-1	CASSLLDGQNGYTF
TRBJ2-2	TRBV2	CATRQGASNTGELFF
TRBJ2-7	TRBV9	CALRRLAGDYEQYF
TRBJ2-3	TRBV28	CASSLLGWGADTQYF
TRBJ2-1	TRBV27	CASSSRLASGEQFF